These 32 T cell receptor beta chains came from one sample sequenced in a study of blood T cell repertoires in COVID-19. Here immunoSEQ multiplex PCR was the method, and the copy in TCRdb shows in-frame clones only, minus some. The sample has approximately 360,000 clones; around 87% are singletons. The sample consisted of PBMCs or T cells enriched from blood (not recorded which). These receptors were taken from a man aged 35 to 55 in a cohort exposed to, infected with or recovered from COVID-19 (not recorded which).

CDR3 protein: CSVTGFVNTGELFF. DNA of the CDR3: TGCAGCGTTACAGGGTTCGTGAACACCGGGGAGCTGTTTTTT. The V call is TRBV29-1, the J call TRBJ2-2; the D gene is possibly TRBD1 (6 bases). Germline assignment: CDR1 SQVTM and CDR2 ANQGSEA. Between the trimmed V and J ends, which lost 5 bases and 1 base, there was a span of 11 bases. The CDR3 has 14 amino acids.

This chain uses TRBV28 with TRBJ1-1; TRBD1 aligns across 8 bases. The junction had 16 bases not matched to a gene; V was cut back by 9 bases and J by 1 base. CDR1 is MDHEN and CDR2 is SYDVKM in the germline V gene. This CDR3 region has 17 residues. CDR3 sequence reads: CASPRAGQVFANTEAFF. The CDR3 DNA follows: TGTGCCAGTCCAAGGGCGGGACAGGTATTTGCGAACACTGAAGCTTTCTTT. Supplemented by reference TRBV28 and TRBJ1-1, the full variable domain reads DVKVTQSSRYLVKRTGEKVFLECVQDMDHENMFWYRQDPGLGLRLIYFSYDVKMKEKGDIPEGYSVSREKKERFSLILESASTNQTSMYLCASPRAGQVFANTEAFFGQGTRLTVV.

The J gene is TRBJ1-5, the V gene TRBV28; D is perhaps TRBD1 (6 bases). There are 14 residues in the CDR3. Trimming left V 3 bases short and J 4 bases short, with 10 bases between. CDR1 is MDHEN, CDR2 SYDVKM, per germline. The CDR3 region is CASSLDSQNQPQHF. The CDR3, as DNA: TGTGCCAGCAGTTTGGACAGCCAAAATCAGCCCCAGCATTTT.

The chain couples TRBV7-2 to TRBJ1-3, with TRBD1 as a possible D gene (6 bases). The germline V gene encodes CDR1 SGHTA and CDR2 FQGNSA. This CDR3 has 15 residues. V was trimmed by 4 bases and J by 0 bases, leaving 10 bases between them. The CDR3 bases are TGTGCCAGCAGCTCGGGACATTACTCTGGAAACACCATATATTTT. Its translation is CASSSGHYSGNTIYF.

This clone appeared a few times. This chain connects TRBV5-1 to TRBJ1-2; TRBD1 might be the D (5 bases). This CDR3 has 14 amino acids. V shed 2 bases and J shed 4 bases, with 12 bases lying between them. In germline, CDR1 is SGHRS, CDR2 YFSETQ. The CDR3 DNA sequence: TGCGCCAGCAGCTTAGAAGGGGTTAGCTATGGCTACACCTTC. It specifies CASSLEGVSYGYTF. The full variable domain, its missing parts supplied by reference TRBV5-1 and TRBJ1-2, is KAGVTQTPRYLIKTRGQQVTLSCSPISGHRSVSWYQQTPGQGLQFLFEYFSETQRNKGNFPGRFSGRQFSNSRSEMNVSTLELGDSALYLCASSLEGVSYGYTFGSGTRLTVV.

J is TRBJ1-6 and V is TRBV18; unclear D gene. Per the germline V gene, CDR1 is KGHSH and CDR2 is LQKENI. The V gene lost 3 bases and the J gene lost 10 bases, with 22 bases spanning the gap. This CDR3 is 17 amino acids long. In DNA form, the CDR3 reads TGTGCCAGCTCACCGCCCCGCGGAGGGAAATTCAGGTCACCCCTCCACTTT. It translates to CASSPPRGGKFRSPLHF.

This sequence joins TRBV5-1 and TRBJ2-2, with TRBD2 matching over 11 bases. The germline CDR1 and CDR2 sequences are SGHRS and YFSETQ. The CDR3 totals 15 residues. V trimming: 4 bases; J trimming: 8 bases; junction bases outside the gene matches: 7. CDR3 coding DNA: TGCGCCAGCAGCCAAGGGACTAGCGGCGGGGGGGAGCTGTTTTTT. Translated: CASSQGTSGGGELFF.

About this clone: Other nucleotide sequences in the sample specify the same CDR3. The chain employs TRBV5-1 and TRBJ2-7; 8 positions match TRBD2. Germline V gene lookup returns CDR1 SGHRS and CDR2 YFSETQ. There are 13 residues in the CDR3. The V segment lost 4 bases and the J segment 5 bases; nucleotides outside the gene matches: 5. CDR3 amino acids: CASSSGLADEQYF. In nucleotides, the CDR3 is TGCGCCAGCAGCAGTGGACTAGCAGACGAGCAGTACTTC.

The CDR3 coding sequence is TGTGCCAGCAGCCGTCCGGGGGATAGCGGGGACGTCGGGGAGACCCAGTACTTC. It translates to CASSRPGDSGDVGETQYF. V gene TRBV5-6 combines with J gene TRBJ2-5; 8 nucleotides align to TRBD2. V was pared by 4 bases and J by 5 bases, with 19 bases of the junction left unmatched. The CDR3 sequence is 18 residues long. From germline, CDR1 is SGHDT and CDR2 YYEEEE.

V gene TRBV7-8 combines with J gene TRBJ2-5; maybe TRBD1 (6 bases). CDR1 and CDR2 from the germline V gene are SGHVS and FQNEAQ. The V end lost 2 bases, the J end lost 5 bases, and 12 bases lay between the germline ends. The CDR3 contains 14 residues. CDR3 sequence reads: CASSLTRGEETQYF. The CDR3 DNA reads TGTGCCAGCAGCTTAACCAGGGGTGAGGAGACCCAGTACTTC.

V usage is TRBV30 and J usage is TRBJ1-1; possibly TRBD1 for D (5 bases). The V gene's germline CDR1 is GTSNPN and CDR2 SVGIG (reference sequence). V lost 3 bases to trimming and J lost 0 bases, with 8 bases between them. This CDR3 comprises 13 residues. The CDR3 sequence is CAWSRDLNTEAFF. The DNA of the CDR3 is TGTGCCTGGAGCAGGGACTTGAACACTGAAGCTTTCTTT.

The V and J genes are TRBV18 and TRBJ2-1; 11 nucleotides line up with TRBD2. V dropped 3 bases and J dropped 3; count of bases not matched to a gene: 4. The germline CDR1 and CDR2 sequences are KGHSH and LQKENI. The CDR3 spans 16 residues. The CDR3 sequence is CASSPTLAGGYNEQFF. CDR3 nucleotides: TGTGCCAGCTCACCCACCCTAGCGGGGGGCTACAATGAGCAGTTCTTC.

The chain carries TRBV16 and TRBJ2-3, with a tentative D call TRBD2 (5 bases). V was shortened by 0 bases and J by 6 bases, with 7 bases between the two germline ends. CDR3 length: 13 residues. In germline, CDR1 is KGHSY, CDR2 FQNENV. The DNA for the CDR3 is TGTGCCAGCAGCCAATCGGGAGCGGATACGCAGTATTTT. This encodes CASSQSGADTQYF.

This clone was observed a few times. The rearrangement joins TRBV9 to TRBJ2-7, with TRBD2 as a possible D gene (5 bases). This CDR3 comprises 14 residues. Between the trimmed V and J ends, which lost 4 bases and 4 bases, there was a span of 15 bases. Germline CDR1 reads SGDLS; CDR2 reads YYNGEE. The CDR3: CASSPGISVYEQYF. The CDR3 bases are TGTGCCAGCAGCCCCGGGATCTCCGTTTACGAGCAGTACTTC.

V and J are TRBV6-2 or TRBV6-3 and TRBJ2-7; possibly TRBD2 for D (6 bases). Germline V CDR1 and CDR2: MNHEY, SVGEGT. This CDR3 region has 13 residues. The germline V and J ends were trimmed by 3 bases and 4 bases, with 10 bases remaining between them. DNA for the CDR3: TGTGCCAGCAGTTATGGAGGGCCTTACGAGCAGTACTTC. It yields the protein CASSYGGPYEQYF.

The chain links TRBV3-1 (or the pseudogene TRBV3-2) to TRBJ2-1; 8 nucleotides agree with TRBD1. CDR1 is LGHDT and CDR2 is YNNKEL in the germline V gene (reference sequence). CDR3 size: 17 residues. Trimming removed 1 base from V and 2 bases from J; junction bases left unmatched: 7. DNA for the CDR3: TGTGCCAGCAGCCAAGGGAGGACAGGGTTGGCCTACAATGAGCAGTTCTTC. Translation gives CASSQGRTGLAYNEQFF.

The chain carries TRBV18 and TRBJ1-3, with D tentatively TRBD1 (6 bases). The germline gives CDR1 KGHSH, CDR2 LQKENI. There are 17 residues in the CDR3. Trimming removed 4 bases from V and 0 bases from J, with 16 bases in between. This chain's CDR3 is CASSRLGQLDSGNTIYF. CDR3 bases: TGTGCCAGCTCACGGCTTGGACAGCTGGACTCTGGAAACACCATATATTTT. Drawing the rest from reference TRBV18 and TRBJ1-3, the complete variable domain is NAGVMQNPRHLVRRRGQEARLRCSPMKGHSHVYWYRQLPEEGLKFMVYLQKENIIDESGMPKERFSAEFPKEGPSILRIQQVVRGDSAAYFCASSRLGQLDSGNTIYFGEGSWLTVV.

The V call is TRBV9, the J call TRBJ1-5; TRBD1 is a possible D gene (5 bases). V lost 0 bases and J 6 bases, leaving 13 bases between the germline ends. The germline CDR1 and CDR2 sequences are SGDLS and YYNGEE. The CDR3 extends over 15 amino acids. The CDR3 nucleotides read TGTGCCAGCAGCGTAGCGCCAGGGCCGGGTCAGCCCCAGCATTTT. This sequence encodes CASSVAPGPGQPQHF.

This chain connects TRBV7-9 to TRBJ1-6; 10 bases agree with TRBD1. CDR1 and CDR2 (germline): SEHNR, FQNEAQ (reference sequence). CDR3 length: 17 amino acids. Losses at the gene ends were 5 bases for V and 7 bases for J; bases not matched to a gene: 11. Here the CDR3 DNA reads TGTGCCAGCAGCCCTCAAGGGACAGGGGCATCAAATTCACCCCTCCACTTT. Translated: CASSPQGTGASNSPLHF.

The CDR3 DNA is TGTGCCAGCAGCCGACTAGCGGGAAGCTCCTACGAGCAGTACTTC. Translation: CASSRLAGSSYEQYF. The chain combines TRBV3-1 (or the pseudogene TRBV3-2) with TRBJ2-7; the match to TRBD2 covers 11 bases. The germline CDR1 and CDR2 sequences are LGHDT and YNNKEL (reference sequence). The V segment lost 4 bases and the J segment 0 bases; nucleotides outside the gene matches: 2. The CDR3 loop spans 15 amino acids.

V gene TRBV30 combines with J gene TRBJ1-3; 7 bases fit TRBD1. This CDR3 spans 13 amino acids. J lost 1 base, V lost 8 bases, and 5 bases had no gene match. CDR1 is GTSNPN, CDR2 SVGIG, per germline (reference sequence). In DNA, the CDR3 is TGTGCCAACGACAGGGTGTCTGGAAACACCATATATTTT. Protein: CANDRVSGNTIYF.

This chain links TRBV10-1 with TRBJ2-1, with D possibly TRBD1 on 6 matching bases. Germline V gene lookup returns CDR1 WNHNN and CDR2 SYGVQD (reference sequence). Trimming took 4 bases from V and 9 from J, leaving 13 bases between them. This CDR3 contains 13 residues. The CDR3 nucleotides read TGCGCCAGCAGTGGAGACAGGTTTGCTGAGCAGTTCTTC. Translation: CASSGDRFAEQFF.

As to this clone: The germline gene is not matched at one end of the junction; a read error may be the cause. The gene calls are TRBV6-1 and TRBJ2-3; 12 nucleotides agree with TRBD2. Germline values: CDR1 MNHNS, CDR2 SASEGT. This CDR3 region has 17 residues. The CDR3 here is CASTEVGLAGMTDTQYF. CDR3 sequence (DNA): TGTGCCAGCACTGAAGTAGGACTAGCGGGAATGACAGATACGCAGTATTTT.

This clone was counted once. This chain uses TRBV19 with TRBJ2-1; 10 bases are a match to TRBD2. Germline CDR1 reads LNHDA; CDR2 reads SQIVND (reference sequence). Trimming removed 5 bases from V and 3 bases from J; junction bases left unmatched: 10. This CDR3 is 17 amino acids long. The CDR3, as DNA: TGTGCCAGTAGTTCTATCACCGGGACTAGCGACTACAATGAGCAGTTCTTC. Protein product: CASSSITGTSDYNEQFF.

This chain joins TRBV7-9 and TRBJ1-3; tentatively, D is TRBD1 (6 bases). This CDR3 is 13 amino acids long. V was trimmed by 10 bases and J by 2 bases, leaving 12 bases between them. Germline V gene sequence: CDR1 SEHNR, CDR2 FQNEAQ (reference sequence). CDR3 region: CATQRGTGNTIYF. The CDR3 nucleotides read TGTGCCACACAGAGGGGGACTGGAAACACCATATATTTT.

Turning to this clone: This may be a read error, as it is one base from a much larger clone. This chain uses TRBV2 with TRBJ1-5, with D possibly being TRBD1 (5 bases). The V gene lost 4 bases and the J gene lost 3 bases, with 10 bases spanning the gap. The CDR3 extends over 14 amino acids. From germline, CDR1 is SNHLY and CDR2 FYNNEI. The CDR3 nucleotides are TGTGCCAGCAGTGTCTTAGGGGACAATCAGCCCCAGCATTTT. It codes for CASSVLGDNQPQHF.

In DNA form, the CDR3 reads TGTGCCAGCAGCTTGTACGGGACTAGTCGGGAGACCCAGTACTTC. It encodes CASSLYGTSRETQYF. The chain has TRBV5-4 and TRBJ2-5; 8 bases are a match to TRBD2. Germline V lookup: CDR1 SGHNT, CDR2 YYREEE (reference sequence). V was clipped by 1 base and J by 5 bases; unmatched bases: 7. The CDR3 consists of 15 residues.

This clone was recorded once. J is TRBJ2-7 and V is TRBV27; D gene ambiguous. Trimming took 0 bases from V and 5 from J, leaving 8 bases between them. Germline CDR1 is MNHEY and CDR2 is SMNVEV (reference sequence). The CDR3 extends over 13 amino acids. CDR3 DNA sequence: TGTGCCAGCAGTTTATCGAGAGGAGACGAGCAGTACTTC. The encoded protein is CASSLSRGDEQYF.

The chain combines TRBV9 with TRBJ1-3; possibly TRBD1 for D (6 bases). The V and J ends lost 3 bases and 4 bases respectively, with 8 bases between them. The germline gives CDR1 SGDLS, CDR2 YYNGEE. The CDR3 is made up of 13 amino acids. The CDR3 region is CASSAGQGNTIYF. CDR3 in DNA: TGTGCCAGCAGCGCCGGACAGGGAAACACCATATATTTT.

The genes are TRBV5-4 and TRBJ2-1, with 9 bases aligning to TRBD2. V was clipped by 4 bases and J by 10 bases; unmatched bases: 6. Germline lookup yields CDR1 SGHNT and CDR2 YYREEE (reference sequence). There are 13 residues in the CDR3. CDR3 region: CASSQGLAGEQFF. CDR3 bases: TGTGCCAGCAGCCAGGGACTAGCCGGCGAGCAGTTCTTC. The variable domain in full, with the rest retrieved from reference TRBV5-4 and TRBJ2-1, is ETGVTQSPTHLIKTRGQQVTLRCSSQSGHNTVSWYQQALGQGPQFIFQYYREEENGRGNFPPRFSGLQFPNYSSELNVNALELDDSALYLCASSQGLAGEQFFGPGTRLTVL.

The rearrangement joins TRBV11-2 to TRBJ1-1, with 10 bases aligning to TRBD1. The CDR3 has 16 amino acids. Germline V lookup: CDR1 SGHAT, CDR2 FQNNGV. The J segment lost 11 bases and the V segment lost 4 bases, leaving 16 bases of the junction unmatched. The CDR3 here is CASSYRDRGASQKAFF. In DNA, the CDR3 is TGTGCCAGCAGCTACCGGGACAGGGGTGCCTCCCAAAAGGCTTTCTTT.

This clone has a handful of counts. V gene TRBV6-4 combines with J gene TRBJ1-2; D perhaps matches TRBD1 (5 bases). With 2 bases removed from V and 0 bases from J, the gap between germline ends came to 7 bases. The CDR3 runs 14 residues. In germline, CDR1 is MRHNA, CDR2 SNTAGT. CDR3 protein: CASSDGATNYGYTF. The DNA for the CDR3 is TGTGCCAGCAGTGACGGGGCAACTAACTATGGCTACACCTTC.